Following are 4 T cell receptor beta chains from one sample sequenced in a study of cytomegalovirus exposure and HLA in healthy donors. The PCR employed 60 Vbeta primers together with 13 Jbeta primers. The protocol was immunoSEQ multiplex PCR, while the TCRdb copy is restricted to in-frame clones and leaves out a portion. Of approximately 150,000 clones listed, roughly 75% are singletons. Sequencing used PBMCs. The receptors here all came from a man aged 18-30 years in good health and CMV-seropositive.

This chain uses TRBV5-4 with TRBJ2-2; D not resolved. Between the trimmed V and J ends, which lost 4 bases and 5 bases, there was a span of 3 bases. The CDR3 extends over 11 amino acids. Germline-derived CDR1 and CDR2 are SGHNT and YYREEE (reference sequence). The DNA for the CDR3 is TGTGCCAGCAGCATAACCGGGGAGCTGTTTTTT. Its translation: CASSITGELFF.

The V gene is TRBV27, the J gene TRBJ1-2, with 9 bases that match TRBD1. CDR3 length: 17 amino acids. In germline, CDR1 is MNHEY, CDR2 SMNVEV (reference sequence). J gave up 0 bases and V 5 bases, and 10 bases lay outside the gene matches. The CDR3: CASSPFYGTGTNYGYTF. In nucleotides, the CDR3 is TGTGCCAGCAGTCCCTTCTACGGGACAGGGACTAACTATGGCTACACCTTC.

The chain has TRBV6-1 and TRBJ2-7; D is unresolved. Germline V CDR1 and CDR2: MNHNS, SASEGT. V was pared by 6 bases and J by 0 bases, with 18 bases between. The CDR3 is 16 amino acids. As DNA, the CDR3 is TGTGCCAGCAGCGAAAACGGTAACCCTTACTCCTACGAGCAGTACTTC. It yields the protein CASSENGNPYSYEQYF.

This chain joins TRBV6-6 and TRBJ2-7; 9 nucleotides align to TRBD1. The germline CDR1 and CDR2 sequences are MNHNY and SVGAGI (reference sequence). Trimming at V came to 6 bases and at J to 2 bases, leaving 11 bases not matched to a gene. CDR3 size: 16 residues. Here the CDR3 DNA reads TGTGCCAGCAGCCCGAGGTATGGACAGGGGACCTACGAGCAGTACTTC. Its translation is CASSPRYGQGTYEQYF.